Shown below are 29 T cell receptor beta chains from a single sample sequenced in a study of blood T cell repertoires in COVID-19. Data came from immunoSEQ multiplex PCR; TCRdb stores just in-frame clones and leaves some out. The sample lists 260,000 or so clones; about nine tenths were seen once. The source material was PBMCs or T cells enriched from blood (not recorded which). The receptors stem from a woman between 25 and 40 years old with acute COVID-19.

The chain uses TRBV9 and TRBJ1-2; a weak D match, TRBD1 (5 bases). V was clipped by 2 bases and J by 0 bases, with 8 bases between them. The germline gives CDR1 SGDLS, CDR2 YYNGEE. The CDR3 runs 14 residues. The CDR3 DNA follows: TGTGCCAGCAGCGTTTCGGGGGCTAACTATGGCTACACCTTC. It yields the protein CASSVSGANYGYTF.

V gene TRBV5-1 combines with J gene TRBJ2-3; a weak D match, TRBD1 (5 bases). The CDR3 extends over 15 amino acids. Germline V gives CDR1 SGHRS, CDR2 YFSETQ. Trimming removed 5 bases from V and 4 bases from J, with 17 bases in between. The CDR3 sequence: CASRNGGRVPDTQYF. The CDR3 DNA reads TGCGCCAGCAGAAATGGTGGCAGGGTCCCAGATACGCAGTATTTT.

The chain's CDR3 is CASSQDSRGEAFF. The CDR3 DNA follows: TGTGCCAGCAGCCAAGACTCCCGTGGAGAAGCTTTCTTT. The V and J genes are TRBV7-9 and TRBJ1-1, with unresolved D. Trimming shortened V by 5 bases and J by 8 bases, and 15 bases separated the two germline ends. This CDR3 is 13 amino acids long. In germline, CDR1 is SEHNR, CDR2 FQNEAQ (reference sequence).

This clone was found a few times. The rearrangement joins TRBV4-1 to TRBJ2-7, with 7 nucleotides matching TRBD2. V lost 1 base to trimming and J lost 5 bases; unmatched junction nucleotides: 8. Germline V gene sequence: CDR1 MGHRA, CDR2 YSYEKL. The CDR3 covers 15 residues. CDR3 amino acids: CASSQGEGWKDEQYF. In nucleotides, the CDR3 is TGCGCCAGCAGCCAAGGGGAGGGGTGGAAAGACGAGCAGTACTTC.

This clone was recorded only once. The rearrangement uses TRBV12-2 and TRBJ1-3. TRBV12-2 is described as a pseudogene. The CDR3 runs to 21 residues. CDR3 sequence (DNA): TGTGCAAGTCGCCCAGGGGAGGGGACATCTCGGCGTTTCGTCTCAGGAAACACCATATATTTT. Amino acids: CASRPGEGTSRRFVSGNTIYF.

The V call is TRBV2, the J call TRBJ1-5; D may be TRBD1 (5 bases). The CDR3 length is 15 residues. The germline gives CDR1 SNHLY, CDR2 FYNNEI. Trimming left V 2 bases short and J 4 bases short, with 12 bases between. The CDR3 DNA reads TGTGCCAGCAGTGAACAGGGCGCAATGAATCAGCCCCAGCATTTT. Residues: CASSEQGAMNQPQHF.

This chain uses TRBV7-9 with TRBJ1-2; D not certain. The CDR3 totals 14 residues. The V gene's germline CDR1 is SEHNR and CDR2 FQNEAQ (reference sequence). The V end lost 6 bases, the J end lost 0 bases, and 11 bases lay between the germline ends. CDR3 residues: CASRSTGANYGYTF. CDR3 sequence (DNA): TGTGCCAGCAGGTCCACCGGAGCTAACTATGGCTACACCTTC. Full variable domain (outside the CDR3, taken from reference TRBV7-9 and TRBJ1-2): DTGVSQNPRHKITKRGQNVTFRCDPISEHNRLYWYRQTLGQGPEFLTYFQNEAQLEKSRLLSDRFSAERPKGSFSTLEIQRTEQGDSAMYLCASRSTGANYGYTFGSGTRLTVV.

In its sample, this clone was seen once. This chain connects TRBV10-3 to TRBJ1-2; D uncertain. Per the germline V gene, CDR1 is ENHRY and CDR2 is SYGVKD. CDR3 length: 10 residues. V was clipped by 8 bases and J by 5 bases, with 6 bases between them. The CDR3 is CAIFNYGYTF. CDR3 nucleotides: TGTGCCATCTTTAATTATGGCTACACCTTC.

The CDR3 loop reads CASSEAGGYNEQFF. CDR3 sequence (DNA): TGCGCCAGCAGTGAAGCGGGGGGATACAATGAGCAGTTCTTC. The chain employs TRBV5-1 and TRBJ2-1; 9 bases line up with TRBD2. The length of the CDR3 is 14 residues. V lost 5 bases, J lost 4 bases, and 4 bases stayed unmatched. Germline V gives CDR1 SGHRS, CDR2 YFSETQ.

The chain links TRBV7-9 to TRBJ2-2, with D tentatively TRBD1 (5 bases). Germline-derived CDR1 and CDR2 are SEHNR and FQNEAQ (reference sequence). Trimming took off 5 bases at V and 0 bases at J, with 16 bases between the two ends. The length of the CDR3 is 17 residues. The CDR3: CASSLWAGLTNTGELFF. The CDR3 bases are TGTGCCAGCAGCCTCTGGGCAGGGCTAACGAACACCGGGGAGCTGTTTTTT. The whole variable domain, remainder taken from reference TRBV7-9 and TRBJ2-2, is DTGVSQNPRHKITKRGQNVTFRCDPISEHNRLYWYRQTLGQGPEFLTYFQNEAQLEKSRLLSDRFSAERPKGSFSTLEIQRTEQGDSAMYLCASSLWAGLTNTGELFFGEGSRLTVL.

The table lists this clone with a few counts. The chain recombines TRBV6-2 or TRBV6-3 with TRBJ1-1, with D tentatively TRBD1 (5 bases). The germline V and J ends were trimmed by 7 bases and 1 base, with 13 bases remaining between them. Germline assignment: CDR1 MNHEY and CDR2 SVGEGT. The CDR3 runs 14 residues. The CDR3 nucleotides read TGTGCCAGCACCCCAAGGACACGGAACACTGAAGCTTTCTTT. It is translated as CASTPRTRNTEAFF.

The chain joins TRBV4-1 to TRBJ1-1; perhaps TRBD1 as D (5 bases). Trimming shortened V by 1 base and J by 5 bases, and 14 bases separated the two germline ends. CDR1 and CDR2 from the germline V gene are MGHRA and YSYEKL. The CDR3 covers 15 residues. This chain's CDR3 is CASSQVGGERTEAFF. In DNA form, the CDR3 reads TGCGCCAGCAGCCAAGTGGGGGGAGAAAGAACTGAAGCTTTCTTT.

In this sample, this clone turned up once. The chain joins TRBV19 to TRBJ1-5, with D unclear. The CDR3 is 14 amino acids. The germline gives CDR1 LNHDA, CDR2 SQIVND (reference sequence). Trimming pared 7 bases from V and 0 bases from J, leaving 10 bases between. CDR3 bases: TGTGCCAGTAAGAAAACTTATAGCAATCAGCCCCAGCATTTT. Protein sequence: CASKKTYSNQPQHF.

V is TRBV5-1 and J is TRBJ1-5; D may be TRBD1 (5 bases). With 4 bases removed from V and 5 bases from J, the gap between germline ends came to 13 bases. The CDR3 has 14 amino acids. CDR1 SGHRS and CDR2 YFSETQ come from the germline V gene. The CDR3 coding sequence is TGCGCCAGCAGCGCCGGGACGGGAGATCAGCCCCAGCATTTT. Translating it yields CASSAGTGDQPQHF.

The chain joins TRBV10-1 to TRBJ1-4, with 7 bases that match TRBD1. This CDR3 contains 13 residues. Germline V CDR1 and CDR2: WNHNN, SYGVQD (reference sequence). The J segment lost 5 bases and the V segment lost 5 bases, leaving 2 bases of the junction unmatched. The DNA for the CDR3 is TGCGCCAGCAGTACGACAGGGAATGAAAAACTGTTTTTT. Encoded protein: CASSTTGNEKLFF.

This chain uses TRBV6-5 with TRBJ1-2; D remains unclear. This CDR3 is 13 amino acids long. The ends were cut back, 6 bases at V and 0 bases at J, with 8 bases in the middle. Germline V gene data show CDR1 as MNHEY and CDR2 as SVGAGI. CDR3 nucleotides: TGTGCCAGCAGACCCCGGGCTAACTATGGCTACACCTTC. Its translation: CASRPRANYGYTF.

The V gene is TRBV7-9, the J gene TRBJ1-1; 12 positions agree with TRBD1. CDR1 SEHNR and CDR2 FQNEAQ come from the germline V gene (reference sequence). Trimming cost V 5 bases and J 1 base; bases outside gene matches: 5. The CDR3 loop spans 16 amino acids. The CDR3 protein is CASSLGTGGANTEAFF. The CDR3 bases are TGTGCCAGCAGCCTCGGGACAGGGGGCGCGAACACTGAAGCTTTCTTT.

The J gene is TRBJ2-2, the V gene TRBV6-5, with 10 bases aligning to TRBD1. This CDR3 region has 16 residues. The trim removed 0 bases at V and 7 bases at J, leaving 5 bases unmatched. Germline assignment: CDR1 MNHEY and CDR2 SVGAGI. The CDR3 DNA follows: TGTGCCAGCAGTTACTCACCGACAGGGGGCGGCGGGGAGCTGTTTTTT. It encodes CASSYSPTGGGGELFF.

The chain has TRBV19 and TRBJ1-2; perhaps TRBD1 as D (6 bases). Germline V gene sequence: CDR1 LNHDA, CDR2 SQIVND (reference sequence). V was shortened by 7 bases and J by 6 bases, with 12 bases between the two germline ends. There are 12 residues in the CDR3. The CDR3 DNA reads TGTGCCAGTATCACCGGACAGAATGGCTACACCTTC. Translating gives CASITGQNGYTF. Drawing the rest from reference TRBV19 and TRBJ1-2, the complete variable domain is DGGITQSPKYLFRKEGQNVTLSCEQNLNHDAMYWYRQDPGQGLRLIYYSQIVNDFQKGDIAEGYSVSREKKESFPLTVTSAQKNPTAFYLCASITGQNGYTFGSGTRLTVV.

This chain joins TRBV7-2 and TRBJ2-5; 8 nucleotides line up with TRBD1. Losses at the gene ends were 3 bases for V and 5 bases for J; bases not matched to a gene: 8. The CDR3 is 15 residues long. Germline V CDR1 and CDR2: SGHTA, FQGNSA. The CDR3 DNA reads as TGTGCCAGCAGCTTCTCAGGGGGCGGGTGGGAGACCCAGTACTTC. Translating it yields CASSFSGGGWETQYF.

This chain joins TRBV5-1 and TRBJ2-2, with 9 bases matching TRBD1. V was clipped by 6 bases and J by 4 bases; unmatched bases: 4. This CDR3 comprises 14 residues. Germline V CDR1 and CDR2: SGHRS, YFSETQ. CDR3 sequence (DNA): TGCGCCAGCACACAGGGGGCGGGCACCGGGGAGCTGTTTTTT. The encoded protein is CASTQGAGTGELFF.

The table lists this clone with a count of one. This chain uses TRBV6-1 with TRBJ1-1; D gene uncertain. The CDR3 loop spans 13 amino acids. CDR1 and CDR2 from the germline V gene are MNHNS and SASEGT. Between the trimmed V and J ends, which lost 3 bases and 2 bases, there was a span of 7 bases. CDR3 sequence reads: CASSDSYNTEAFF. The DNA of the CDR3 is TGTGCCAGCAGTGACAGTTACAACACTGAAGCTTTCTTT.

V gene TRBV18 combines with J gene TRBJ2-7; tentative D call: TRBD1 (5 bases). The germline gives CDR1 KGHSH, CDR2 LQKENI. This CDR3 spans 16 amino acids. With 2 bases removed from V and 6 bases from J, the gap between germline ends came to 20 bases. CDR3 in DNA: TGTGCCAGCTCACCATCCCTTCGCAGGGCGTTGAGCGAGCAGTACTTC. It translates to CASSPSLRRALSEQYF.

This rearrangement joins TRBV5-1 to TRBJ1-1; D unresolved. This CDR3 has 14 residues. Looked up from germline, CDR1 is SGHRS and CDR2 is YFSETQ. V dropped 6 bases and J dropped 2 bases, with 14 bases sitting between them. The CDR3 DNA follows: TGCGCCAGCACCCCTGGAACAGCCAACACTGAAGCTTTCTTT. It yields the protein CASTPGTANTEAFF. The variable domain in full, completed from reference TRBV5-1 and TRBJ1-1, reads KAGVTQTPRYLIKTRGQQVTLSCSPISGHRSVSWYQQTPGQGLQFLFEYFSETQRNKGNFPGRFSGRQFSNSRSEMNVSTLELGDSALYLCASTPGTANTEAFFGQGTRLTVV.

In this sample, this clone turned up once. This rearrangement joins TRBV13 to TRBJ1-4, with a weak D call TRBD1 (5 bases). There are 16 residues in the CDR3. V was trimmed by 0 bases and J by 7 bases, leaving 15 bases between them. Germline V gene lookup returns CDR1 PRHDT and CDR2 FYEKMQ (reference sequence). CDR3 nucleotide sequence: TGTGCCAGCAGCTTAGGCCCTAGGGGCTTGCGTGAAAAACTGTTTTTT. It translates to CASSLGPRGLREKLFF.

Written as DNA, the CDR3 is TGTGCCAGCAGCGTAGGAGGGGGGACAGGGAACGAGCAGTACTTC. This gives the protein CASSVGGGTGNEQYF. The rearrangement uses TRBV9 and TRBJ2-7, with 9 bases lining up with TRBD1. Trimming at V came to 0 bases and at J to 5 bases, leaving 6 bases not matched to a gene. The CDR3 totals 15 residues. Germline values: CDR1 SGDLS, CDR2 YYNGEE.

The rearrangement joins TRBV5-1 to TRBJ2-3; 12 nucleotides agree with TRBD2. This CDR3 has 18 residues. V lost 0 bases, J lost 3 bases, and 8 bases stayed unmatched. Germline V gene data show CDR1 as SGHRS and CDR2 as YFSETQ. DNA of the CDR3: TGCGCCAGCAGCTTGGCCTTGACTAGCGGGGGAGAGACAGATACGCAGTATTTT. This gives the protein CASSLALTSGGETDTQYF.

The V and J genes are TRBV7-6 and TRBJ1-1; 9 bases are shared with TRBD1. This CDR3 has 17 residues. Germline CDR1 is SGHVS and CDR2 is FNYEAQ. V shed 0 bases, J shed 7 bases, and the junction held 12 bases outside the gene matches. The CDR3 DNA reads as TGTGCCAGCAGCTTAGCTGCTTCCGGGACAGGGATAATTGAAGCTTTCTTT. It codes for CASSLAASGTGIIEAFF.

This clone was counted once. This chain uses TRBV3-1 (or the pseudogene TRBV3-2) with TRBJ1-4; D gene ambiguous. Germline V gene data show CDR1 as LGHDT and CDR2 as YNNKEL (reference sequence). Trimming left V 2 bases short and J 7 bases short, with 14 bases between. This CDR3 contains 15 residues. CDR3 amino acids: CASSQPISAGEKLFF. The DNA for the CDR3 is TGTGCCAGCAGCCAACCTATATCGGCAGGTGAAAAACTGTTTTTT.